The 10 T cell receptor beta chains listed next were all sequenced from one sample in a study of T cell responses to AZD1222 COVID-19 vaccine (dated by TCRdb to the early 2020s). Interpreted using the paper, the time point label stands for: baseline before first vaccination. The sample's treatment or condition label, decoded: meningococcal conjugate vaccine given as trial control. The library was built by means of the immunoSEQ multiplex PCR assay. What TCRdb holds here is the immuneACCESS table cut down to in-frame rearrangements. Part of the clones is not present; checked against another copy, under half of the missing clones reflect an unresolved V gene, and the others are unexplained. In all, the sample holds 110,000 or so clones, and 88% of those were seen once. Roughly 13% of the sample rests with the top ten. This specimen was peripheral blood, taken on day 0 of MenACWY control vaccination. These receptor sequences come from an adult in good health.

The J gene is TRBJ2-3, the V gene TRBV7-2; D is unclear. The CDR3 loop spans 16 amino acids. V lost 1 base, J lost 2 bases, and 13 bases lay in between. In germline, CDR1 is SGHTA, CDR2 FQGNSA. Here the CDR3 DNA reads TGTGCCAGCAGCTTAGTCGGCAGTCGAACCACAGATACGCAGTATTTT. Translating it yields CASSLVGSRTTDTQYF.

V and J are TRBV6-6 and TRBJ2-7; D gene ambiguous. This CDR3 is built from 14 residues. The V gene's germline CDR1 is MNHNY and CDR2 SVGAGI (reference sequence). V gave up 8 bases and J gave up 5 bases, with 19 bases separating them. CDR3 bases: TGTGCCAGCTCCCGAGAAAGGGTTCCCCACGAGCAGTACTTC. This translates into CASSRERVPHEQYF.

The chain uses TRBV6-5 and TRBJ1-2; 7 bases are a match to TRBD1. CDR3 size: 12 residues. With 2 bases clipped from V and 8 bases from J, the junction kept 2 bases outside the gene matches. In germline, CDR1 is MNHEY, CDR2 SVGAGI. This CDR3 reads CASSYGGGGYTF. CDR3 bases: TGTGCCAGCAGTTACGGAGGGGGCGGCTACACCTTC.

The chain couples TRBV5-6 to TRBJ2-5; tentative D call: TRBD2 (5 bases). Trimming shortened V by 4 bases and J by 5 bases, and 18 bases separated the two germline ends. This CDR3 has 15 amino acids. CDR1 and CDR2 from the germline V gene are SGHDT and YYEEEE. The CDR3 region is CASSRTLEGRETQYF. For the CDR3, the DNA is TGTGCCAGCAGCCGGACGCTAGAGGGCAGGGAGACCCAGTACTTC.

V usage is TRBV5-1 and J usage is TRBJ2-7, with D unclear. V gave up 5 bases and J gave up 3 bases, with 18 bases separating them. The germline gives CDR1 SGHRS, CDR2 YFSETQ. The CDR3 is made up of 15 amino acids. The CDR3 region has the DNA TGCGCCAGCAGAGATTCTCCTGCCGTGTTCTACGAGCAGTACTTC. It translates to CASRDSPAVFYEQYF.

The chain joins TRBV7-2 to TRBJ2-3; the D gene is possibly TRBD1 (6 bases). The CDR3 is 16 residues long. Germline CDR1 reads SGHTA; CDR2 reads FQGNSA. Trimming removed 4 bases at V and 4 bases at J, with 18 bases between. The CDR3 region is CASSSPPGRGPDTQYF. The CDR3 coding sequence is TGTGCCAGCAGCTCGCCACCCGGCAGGGGCCCAGATACGCAGTATTTT. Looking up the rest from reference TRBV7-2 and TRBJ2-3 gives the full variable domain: GAGVSQSPSNKVTEKGKDVELRCDPISGHTALYWYRQSLGQGLEFLIYFQGNSAPDKSGLPSDRFSAERTGGSVSTLTIQRTQQEDSAVYLCASSSPPGRGPDTQYFGPGTRLTVL.

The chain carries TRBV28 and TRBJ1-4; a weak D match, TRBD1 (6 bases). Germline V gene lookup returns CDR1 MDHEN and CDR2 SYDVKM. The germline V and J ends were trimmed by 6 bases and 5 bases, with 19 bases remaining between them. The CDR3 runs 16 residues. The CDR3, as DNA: TGTGCCAGCAGCCCGACGGGGGGAAGGGGGAATGAAAAACTGTTTTTT. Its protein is CASSPTGGRGNEKLFF.

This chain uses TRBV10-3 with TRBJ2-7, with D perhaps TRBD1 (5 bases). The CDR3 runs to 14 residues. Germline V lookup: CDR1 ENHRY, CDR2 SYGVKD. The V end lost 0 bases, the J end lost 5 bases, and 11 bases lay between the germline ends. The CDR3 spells CAISESGRVNEQYF. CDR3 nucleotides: TGTGCCATCAGTGAGTCAGGCAGGGTAAACGAGCAGTACTTC.

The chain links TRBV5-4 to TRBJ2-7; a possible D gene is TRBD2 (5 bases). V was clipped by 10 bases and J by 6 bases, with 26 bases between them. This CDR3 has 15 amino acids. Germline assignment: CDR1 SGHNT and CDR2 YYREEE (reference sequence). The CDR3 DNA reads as TGTGCCGGAAAAATGTTCGGAGCCGGACTGGGCGAGCAGTACTTC. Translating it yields CAGKMFGAGLGEQYF. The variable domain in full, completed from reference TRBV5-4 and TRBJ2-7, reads ETGVTQSPTHLIKTRGQQVTLRCSSQSGHNTVSWYQQALGQGPQFIFQYYREEENGRGNFPPRFSGLQFPNYSSELNVNALELDDSALYLCAGKMFGAGLGEQYFGPGTRLTVT.

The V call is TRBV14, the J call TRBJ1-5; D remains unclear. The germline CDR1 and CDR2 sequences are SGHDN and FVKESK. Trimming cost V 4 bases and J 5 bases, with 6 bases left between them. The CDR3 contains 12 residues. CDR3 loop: CASSRPDQPQHF. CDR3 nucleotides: TGTGCCAGCAGCCGCCCAGATCAGCCCCAGCATTTT. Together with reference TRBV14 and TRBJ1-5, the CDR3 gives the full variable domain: EAGVTQFPSHSVIEKGQTVTLRCDPISGHDNLYWYRRVMGKEIKFLLHFVKESKQDESGMPNNRFLAERTGGTYSTLKVQPAELEDSGVYFCASSRPDQPQHFGDGTRLSIL.